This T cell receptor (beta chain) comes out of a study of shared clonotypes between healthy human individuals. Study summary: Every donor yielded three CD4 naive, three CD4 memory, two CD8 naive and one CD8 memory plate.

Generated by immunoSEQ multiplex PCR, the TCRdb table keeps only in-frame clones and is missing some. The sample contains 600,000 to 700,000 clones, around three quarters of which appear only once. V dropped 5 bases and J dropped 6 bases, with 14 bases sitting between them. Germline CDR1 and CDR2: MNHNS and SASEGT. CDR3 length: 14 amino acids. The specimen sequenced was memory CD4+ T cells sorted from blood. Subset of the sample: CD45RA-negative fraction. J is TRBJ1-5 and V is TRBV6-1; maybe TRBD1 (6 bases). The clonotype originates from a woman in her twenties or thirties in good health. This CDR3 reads CASSSTGRRQPQHF. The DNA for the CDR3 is TGTGCCAGCAGTTCGACAGGTCGGCGTCAGCCCCAGCATTTT.